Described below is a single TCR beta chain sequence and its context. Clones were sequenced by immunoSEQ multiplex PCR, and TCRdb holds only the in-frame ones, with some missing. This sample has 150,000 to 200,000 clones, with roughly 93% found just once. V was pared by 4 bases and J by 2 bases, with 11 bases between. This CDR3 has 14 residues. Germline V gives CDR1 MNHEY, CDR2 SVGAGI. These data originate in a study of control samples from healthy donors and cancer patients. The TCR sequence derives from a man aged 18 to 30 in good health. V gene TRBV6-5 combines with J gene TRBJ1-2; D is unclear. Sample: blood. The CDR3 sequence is CASSSPGPNYGYTF. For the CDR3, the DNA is TGTGCCAGCAGTTCCCCCGGCCCCAACTATGGCTACACCTTC.